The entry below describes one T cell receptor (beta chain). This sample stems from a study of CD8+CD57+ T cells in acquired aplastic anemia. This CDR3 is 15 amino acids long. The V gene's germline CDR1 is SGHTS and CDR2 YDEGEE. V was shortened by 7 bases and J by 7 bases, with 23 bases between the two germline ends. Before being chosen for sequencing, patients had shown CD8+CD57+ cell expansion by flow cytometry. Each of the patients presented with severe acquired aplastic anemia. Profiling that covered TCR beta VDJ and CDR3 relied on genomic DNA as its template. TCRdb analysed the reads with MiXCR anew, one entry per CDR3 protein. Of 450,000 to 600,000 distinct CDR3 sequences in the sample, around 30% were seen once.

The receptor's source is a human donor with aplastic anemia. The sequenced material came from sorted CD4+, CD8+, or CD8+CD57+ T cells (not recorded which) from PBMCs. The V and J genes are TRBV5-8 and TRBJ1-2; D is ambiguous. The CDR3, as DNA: TGTGCCAGCCGGCACAGATCATTGGGAGATGGTGGCTACACCTTC. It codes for CASRHRSLGDGGYTF.